This T cell receptor (beta chain) was identified in a study of PD-1 blockade in classical Hodgkin lymphoma. Study-level points and caveats: Before treatment, complete responders showed about the same diversity as newly diagnosed patients. Reasons behind the repertoire differences stay unclear, perhaps disease activity or earlier therapy. There was a significant rise in CD4+ TCR diversity by C4D1, with no such rise for CD8+.

Using immunoSEQ multiplex PCR, the repertoire was profiled, and TCRdb retains in-frame clones only, with some absent. The table records about 7,100 clones, around 80% of them present only once. The CDR3 is 15 amino acids. Trimming at V came to 0 bases and at J to 10 bases, leaving 8 bases not matched to a gene. CDR1 and CDR2 (germline): SGHRS, YFSETQ. Each patient experienced a relapse that followed autologous stem cell transplantation, and brentuximab vedotin exposure varied. On this clone: No antigen is known for it.

The sample consisted of peripheral blood mononuclear cells (PBMCs), taken at baseline. This sequence joins TRBV5-1 and TRBJ2-1; 9 bases agree with TRBD1. The receptor comes from a human donor with classical Hodgkin lymphoma. CDR3 sequence (DNA): TGCGCCAGCAGCTTGGTGGTGGGACAGGGAAACGAGCAGTTCTTC. It translates to CASSLVVGQGNEQFF.